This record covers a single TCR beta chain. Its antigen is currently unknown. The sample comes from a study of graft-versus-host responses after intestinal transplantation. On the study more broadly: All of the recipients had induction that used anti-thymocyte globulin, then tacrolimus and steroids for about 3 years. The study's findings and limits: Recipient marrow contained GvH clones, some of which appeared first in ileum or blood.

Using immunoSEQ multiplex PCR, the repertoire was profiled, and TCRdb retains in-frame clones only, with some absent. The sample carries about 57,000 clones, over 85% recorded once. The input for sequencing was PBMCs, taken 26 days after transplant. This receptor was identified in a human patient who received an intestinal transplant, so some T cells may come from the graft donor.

The CDR3 spells CASLTPANYGYTF. The CDR3 DNA reads as TGTGCCAGCCTTACCCCGGCTAACTATGGCTACACCTTC. V usage is TRBV28 and J usage is TRBJ1-2; no reliable D call. Per the germline V gene, CDR1 is MDHEN and CDR2 is SYDVKM. Trimming cost V 8 bases and J 0 bases, with 10 bases left between them. This CDR3 is built from 13 residues.